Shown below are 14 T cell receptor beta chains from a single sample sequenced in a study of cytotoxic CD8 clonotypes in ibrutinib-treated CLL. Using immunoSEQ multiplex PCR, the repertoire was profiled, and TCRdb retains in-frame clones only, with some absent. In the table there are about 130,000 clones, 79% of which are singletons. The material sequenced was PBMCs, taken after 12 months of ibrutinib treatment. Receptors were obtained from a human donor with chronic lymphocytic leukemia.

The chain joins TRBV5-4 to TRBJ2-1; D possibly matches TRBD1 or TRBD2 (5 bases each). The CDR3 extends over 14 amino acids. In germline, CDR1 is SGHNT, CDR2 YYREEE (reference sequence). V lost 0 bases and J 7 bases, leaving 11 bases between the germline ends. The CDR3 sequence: CASSLVGPRNEQFF. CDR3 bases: TGTGCCAGCAGCTTGGTGGGACCCAGGAATGAGCAGTTCTTC.

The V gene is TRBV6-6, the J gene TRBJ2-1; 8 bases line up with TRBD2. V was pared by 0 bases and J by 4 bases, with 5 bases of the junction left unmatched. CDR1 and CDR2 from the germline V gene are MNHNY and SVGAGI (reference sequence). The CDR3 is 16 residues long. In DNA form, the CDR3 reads TGTGCCAGCAGTTACTCTGTGGCGGGAGGTTACAATGAGCAGTTCTTC. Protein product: CASSYSVAGGYNEQFF.

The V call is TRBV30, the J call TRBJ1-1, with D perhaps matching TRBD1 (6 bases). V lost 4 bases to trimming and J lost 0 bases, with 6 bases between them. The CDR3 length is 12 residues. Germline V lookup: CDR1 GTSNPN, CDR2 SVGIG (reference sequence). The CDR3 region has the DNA TGTGCCTGGACAGGGGTGAACACTGAAGCTTTCTTT. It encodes CAWTGVNTEAFF.

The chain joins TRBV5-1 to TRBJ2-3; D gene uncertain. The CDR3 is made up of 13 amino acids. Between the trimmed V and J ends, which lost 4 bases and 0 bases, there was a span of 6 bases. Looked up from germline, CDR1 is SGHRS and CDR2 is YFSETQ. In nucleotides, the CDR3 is TGCGCCAGCAGCCGCGGTAGCACAGATACGCAGTATTTT. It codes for CASSRGSTDTQYF.

CDR3 loop: CASSYPPDRGDTGELFF. The CDR3 DNA follows: TGTGCCAGCAGTTACCCACCCGACAGGGGCGACACCGGGGAGCTGTTTTTT. The rearrangement uses TRBV28 and TRBJ2-2; 8 bases are shared with TRBD1. Trimming took 4 bases from V and 3 from J; bases not matched to a gene: 10. Germline lookup yields CDR1 MDHEN and CDR2 SYDVKM. The CDR3 consists of 17 residues.

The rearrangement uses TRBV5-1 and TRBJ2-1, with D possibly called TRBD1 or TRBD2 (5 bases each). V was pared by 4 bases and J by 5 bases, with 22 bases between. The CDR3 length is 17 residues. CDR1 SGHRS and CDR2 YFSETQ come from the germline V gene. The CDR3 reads CASSLPRGGGNNNEQFF. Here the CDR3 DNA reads TGCGCCAGCAGCCTTCCCCGGGGTGGGGGAAACAACAATGAGCAGTTCTTC.

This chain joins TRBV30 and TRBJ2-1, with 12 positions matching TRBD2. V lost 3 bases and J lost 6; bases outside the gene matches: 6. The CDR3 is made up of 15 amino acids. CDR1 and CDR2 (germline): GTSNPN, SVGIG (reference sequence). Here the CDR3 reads CAWRRLAGVPNEQFF. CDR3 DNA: TGTGCCTGGAGGCGACTAGCGGGAGTACCCAATGAGCAGTTCTTC.

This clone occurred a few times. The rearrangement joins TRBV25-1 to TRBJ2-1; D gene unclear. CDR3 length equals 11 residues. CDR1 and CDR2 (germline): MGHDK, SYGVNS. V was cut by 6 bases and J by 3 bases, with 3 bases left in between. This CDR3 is CASSHYNEQFF. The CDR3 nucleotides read TGTGCCAGCAGCCACTACAATGAGCAGTTCTTC.

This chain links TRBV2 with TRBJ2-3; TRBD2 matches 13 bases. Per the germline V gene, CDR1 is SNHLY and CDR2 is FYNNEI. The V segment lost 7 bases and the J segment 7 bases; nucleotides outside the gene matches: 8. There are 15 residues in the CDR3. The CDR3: CASIRGTSGEHTQYF. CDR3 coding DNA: TGTGCCAGCATCCGAGGGACTAGCGGGGAACATACGCAGTATTTT.

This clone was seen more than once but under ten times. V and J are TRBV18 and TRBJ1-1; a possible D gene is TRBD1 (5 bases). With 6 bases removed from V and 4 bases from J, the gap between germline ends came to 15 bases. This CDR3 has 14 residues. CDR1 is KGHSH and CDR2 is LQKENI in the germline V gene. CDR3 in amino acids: CASSPTVGLTEAFF. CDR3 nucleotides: TGTGCCAGCTCTCCGACAGTCGGTCTCACTGAAGCTTTCTTT.

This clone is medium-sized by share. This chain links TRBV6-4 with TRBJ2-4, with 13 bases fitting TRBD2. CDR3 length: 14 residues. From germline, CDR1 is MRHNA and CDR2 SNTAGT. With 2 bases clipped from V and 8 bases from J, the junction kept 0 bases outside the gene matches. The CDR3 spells CASSDGLAGDIQYF. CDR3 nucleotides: TGTGCCAGCAGTGACGGACTAGCGGGAGACATTCAGTACTTC.

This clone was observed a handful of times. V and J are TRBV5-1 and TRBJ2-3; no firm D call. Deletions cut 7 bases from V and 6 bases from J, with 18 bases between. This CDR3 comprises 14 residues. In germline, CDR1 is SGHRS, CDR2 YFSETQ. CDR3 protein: CASAPEQAGDTQYF. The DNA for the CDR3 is TGCGCCAGCGCACCGGAGCAAGCTGGGGATACGCAGTATTTT.

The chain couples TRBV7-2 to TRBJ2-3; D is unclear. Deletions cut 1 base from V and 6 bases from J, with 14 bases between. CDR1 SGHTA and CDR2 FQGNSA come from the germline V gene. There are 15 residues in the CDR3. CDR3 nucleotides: TGTGCCAGCAGCTTAGGGTTGGCGTTCGGGGATACGCAGTATTTT. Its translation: CASSLGLAFGDTQYF.

The CDR3 coding sequence is TGCGCCACCAGACCTTCCCTTGGATCCAACACTGAAGCTTTCTTT. Encoded protein: CATRPSLGSNTEAFF. The chain uses TRBV4-3 and TRBJ1-1; D is undetermined. There are 15 residues in the CDR3. Trimming stripped 10 bases from V and 2 bases from J, with 20 bases between. The V gene's germline CDR1 is LGHNA and CDR2 YSLEER.